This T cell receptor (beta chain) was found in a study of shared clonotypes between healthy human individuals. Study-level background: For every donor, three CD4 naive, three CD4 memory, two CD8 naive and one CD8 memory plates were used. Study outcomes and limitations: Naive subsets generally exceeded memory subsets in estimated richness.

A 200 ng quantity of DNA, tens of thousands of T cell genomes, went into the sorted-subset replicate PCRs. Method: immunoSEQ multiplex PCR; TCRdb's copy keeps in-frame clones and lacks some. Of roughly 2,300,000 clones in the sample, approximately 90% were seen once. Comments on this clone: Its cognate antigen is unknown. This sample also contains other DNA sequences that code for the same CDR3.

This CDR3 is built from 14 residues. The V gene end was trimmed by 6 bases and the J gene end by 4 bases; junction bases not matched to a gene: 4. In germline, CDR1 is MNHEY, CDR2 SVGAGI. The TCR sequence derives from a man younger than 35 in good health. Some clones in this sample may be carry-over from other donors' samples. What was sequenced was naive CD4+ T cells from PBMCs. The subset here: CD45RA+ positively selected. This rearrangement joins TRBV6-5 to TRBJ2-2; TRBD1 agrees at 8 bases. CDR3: CASSRGQGTGELFF. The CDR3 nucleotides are TGTGCCAGCAGCCGCGGACAGGGCACCGGGGAGCTGTTTTTT.